This T cell receptor (beta chain) was identified during a study of glioma-infiltrating T cells. Amplification of TCR alpha and beta CDR3 regions from RNA used iRepertoire nested multiplex PCR. For one-step reverse transcription and amplification, roughly 95-400 ng of tissue mRNA or PBMC total RNA was used. Each CDR3 protein is one row after TCRdb ran MiXCR on the multiplex PCR reads. Counted here are roughly 42,000 distinct CDR3 sequences, about 20% occurring once; the ten biggest clones make up roughly 6.1%. Study-level results: Only very few CDR3 sequences appeared in both tissue and blood. Non-neoplastic patients had below-expected tissue-blood divergence, while all gliomas exceeded expectation.

In this sample, this clonotype turned up many times. What it binds is not known. Sequenced sample: glioma tissue, nonneoplastic brain tissue, or PBMCs (not recorded which). The sequence was obtained from a human donor with low-grade glioma or glioblastoma, undergoing nonglioma brain surgery, or in good health (not recorded which).

CDR3 DNA: TGTGCCAGCAGCACGGGACAGGTCACAGATACGCAGTATTTT. Amino acid sequence: CASSTGQVTDTQYF. The J gene is TRBJ2-3, the V gene TRBV11-1; 8 bases are shared with TRBD1. CDR1 and CDR2 (germline): SGHAT, FQDESV (reference sequence). V lost 5 bases, J lost 2 bases, and 3 bases stayed unmatched. The CDR3 covers 14 residues.